This TCR beta chain is from a study of blood T cell repertoires in COVID-19 (dated by TCRdb to 2018 to 2021). For context, the study as a whole: The collaborator samples originated in the United States, Italy and Spain and spanned the acute and convalescent phases of COVID-19. The material from the prospective study consisted of cDNA or gDNA derived from T cells, B-cell-depleted T cells, or PBMCs. Samples came from the ongoing ImmuneRACE study (first 160 participants) plus 1,254 subjects from 6 global collaborators. The dataset comprised deeply sampled blood TCRbeta repertoires from subjects exposed to, actively infected with, or recovered from COVID-19. Sample metadata almost always included a de-identified subject ID, COVID-19 status, age in years and sex. A freely available public database, intended as a resource for researchers studying the immune response to SARS-CoV-2, is where the repertoires were released. Where available, HLA class I and class II types were obtained from metadata supplied by the sample provider rather than from assay-based typing. Beyond this particular receptor, the publication reports: How much clinical and demographic metadata was included differed by source and by participant, and the metadata was provided uncurated.

TCRbeta CDR3 regions were amplified from genomic DNA using the immunoSEQ Assay, a bias-controlled multiplex PCR. The original pipeline was this. The number of nucleated cells in each sample was estimated by amplification of reference gene primers within the assay. Sequence reads were collapsed and filtered to measure the absolute abundance of every unique TCRbeta CDR3 rearrangement. For each sample, productive Simpson clonality was calculated as the square root of Simpson's diversity index over productive rearrangements. TCRdb obtained this table from immuneACCESS and retained in-frame rearrangements with V and J assigned. These tables miss some clones; where compared with another copy, unresolved V genes account for less than half of the shortfall, and the remainder is unexplained. Clonal size and the V and J genes are those of that table, whereas D and trimming came from the DNA. Present in this sample are just over 150,000 clones, roughly 85% of which were seen just once. Clones ranked in the top ten supply 3% to 4% of the sample.

The germline V gene specifies LGHNA as CDR1 and YSLEER as CDR2. Reading from cysteine to phenylalanine, the CDR3 counts 18 amino acids. Of the read, only the CDR3 DNA is kept; its 54 bases are in frame from base 1. Relative to germline, V is missing 8 bases and J is missing 0 bases, with 12 bases of the junction outside any gene match. Collaborating institutions collected whole blood in K2EDTA tubes following their own protocols. Collaborator samples were shipped for TCRbeta analysis as frozen whole blood, isolated PBMCs, or DNA extracted from either sample type. Concerning this clone: Its antigen is unknown. No per-base quality is available; no much larger clone lies one base away.

The V and J genes are TRBV4-3 and TRBJ1-4; TRBD1 matches 10 bases in the middle. What was sequenced was peripheral blood. The sequence came from a human donor with acute or convalescent COVID-19. The donor label of this sample is uncertain. The DNA sequence is given as TGCGCCAGCTCCAGGGACAGGGGAAGCAGCGCAACTAATGAAAAACTGTTTTTT. This codes for CASSRDRGSSATNEKLFF.